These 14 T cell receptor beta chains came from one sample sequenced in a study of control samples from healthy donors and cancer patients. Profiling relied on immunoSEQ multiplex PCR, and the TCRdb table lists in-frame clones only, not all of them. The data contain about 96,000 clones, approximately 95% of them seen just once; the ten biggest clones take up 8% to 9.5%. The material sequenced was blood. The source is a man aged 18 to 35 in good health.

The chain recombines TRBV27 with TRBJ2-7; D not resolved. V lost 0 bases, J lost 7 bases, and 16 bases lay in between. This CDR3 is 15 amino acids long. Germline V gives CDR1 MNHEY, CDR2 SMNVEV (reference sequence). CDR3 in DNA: TGTGCCAGCAGTTTATCGACCAGCATCCTACATGAGCAGTACTTC. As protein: CASSLSTSILHEQYF.

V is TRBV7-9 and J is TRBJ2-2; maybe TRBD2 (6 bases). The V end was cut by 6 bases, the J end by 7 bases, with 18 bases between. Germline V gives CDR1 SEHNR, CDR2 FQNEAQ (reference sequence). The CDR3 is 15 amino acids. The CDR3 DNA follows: TGTGCCAGCAGATCTGCCGGGGACTTCGACGGGGAGCTGTTTTTT. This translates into CASRSAGDFDGELFF.

The CDR3 region has the DNA TGTGCCAGCAGCCCTAGCCGCGGGACAGCGGTTAATGGCTACACCTTC. This encodes CASSPSRGTAVNGYTF. The chain is built from TRBV9 and TRBJ1-2; 7 bases line up with TRBD1. Germline V CDR1 and CDR2: SGDLS, YYNGEE. This CDR3 comprises 16 residues. The V gene end was trimmed by 4 bases and the J gene end by 6 bases; junction bases not matched to a gene: 15.

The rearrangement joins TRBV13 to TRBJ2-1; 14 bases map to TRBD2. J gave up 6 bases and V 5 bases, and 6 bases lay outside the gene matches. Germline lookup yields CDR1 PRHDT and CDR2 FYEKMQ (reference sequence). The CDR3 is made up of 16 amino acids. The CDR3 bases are TGTGCCAGCAGCCAAGAAGGACTAGCGGGAGGCAATGAGCAGTTCTTC. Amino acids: CASSQEGLAGGNEQFF. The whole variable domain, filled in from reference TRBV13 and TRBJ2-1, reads AAGVIQSPRHLIKEKRETATLKCYPIPRHDTVYWYQQGPGQDPQFLISFYEKMQSDKGSIPDRFSAQQFSDYHSELNMSSLELGDSALYFCASSQEGLAGGNEQFFGPGTRLTVL.

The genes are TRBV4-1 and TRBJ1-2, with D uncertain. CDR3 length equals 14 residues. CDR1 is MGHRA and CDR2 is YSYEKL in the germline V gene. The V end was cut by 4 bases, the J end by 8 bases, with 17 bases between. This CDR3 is CASSPLNLGKGYTF. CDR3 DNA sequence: TGCGCCAGCAGCCCGCTTAACCTGGGAAAAGGCTACACCTTC.

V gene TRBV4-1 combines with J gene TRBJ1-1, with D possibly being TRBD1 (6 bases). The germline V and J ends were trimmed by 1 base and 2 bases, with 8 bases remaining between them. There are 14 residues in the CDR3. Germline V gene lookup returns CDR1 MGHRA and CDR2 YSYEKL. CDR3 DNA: TGCGCCAGCAGCCAAGGGACAGTTAACACTGAAGCTTTCTTT. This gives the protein CASSQGTVNTEAFF.

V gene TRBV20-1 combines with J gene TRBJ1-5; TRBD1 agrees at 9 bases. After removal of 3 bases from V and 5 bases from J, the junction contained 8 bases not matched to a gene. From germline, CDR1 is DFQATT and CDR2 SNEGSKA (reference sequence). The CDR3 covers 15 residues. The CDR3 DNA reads TGCAGTGCTAGTAGCGGGACAGGGTCTGATCAGCCCCAGCATTTT. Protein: CSASSGTGSDQPQHF.

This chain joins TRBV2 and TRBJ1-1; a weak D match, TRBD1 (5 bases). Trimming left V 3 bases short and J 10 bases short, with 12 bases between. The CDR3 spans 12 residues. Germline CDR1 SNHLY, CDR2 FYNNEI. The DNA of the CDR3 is TGTGCCAGCAGTGAGGCTGGGACGGGAGCTTTCTTT. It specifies CASSEAGTGAFF.

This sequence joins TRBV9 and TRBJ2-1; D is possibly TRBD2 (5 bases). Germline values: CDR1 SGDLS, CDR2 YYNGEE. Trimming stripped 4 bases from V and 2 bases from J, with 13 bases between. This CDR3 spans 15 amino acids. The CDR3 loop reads CASSPDLAAYNEQFF. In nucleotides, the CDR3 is TGTGCCAGCAGCCCCGACCTAGCCGCCTACAATGAGCAGTTCTTC. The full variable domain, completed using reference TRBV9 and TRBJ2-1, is DSGVTQTPKHLITATGQRVTLRCSPRSGDLSVYWYQQSLDQGLQFLIQYYNGEERAKGNILERFSAQQFPDLHSELNLSSLELGDSALYFCASSPDLAAYNEQFFGPGTRLTVL.

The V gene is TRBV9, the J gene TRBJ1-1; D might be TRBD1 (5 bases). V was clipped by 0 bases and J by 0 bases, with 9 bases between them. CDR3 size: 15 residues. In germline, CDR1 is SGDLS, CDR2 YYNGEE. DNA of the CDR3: TGTGCCAGCAGCGTAGATGGAGGGGTGAACACTGAAGCTTTCTTT. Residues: CASSVDGGVNTEAFF.

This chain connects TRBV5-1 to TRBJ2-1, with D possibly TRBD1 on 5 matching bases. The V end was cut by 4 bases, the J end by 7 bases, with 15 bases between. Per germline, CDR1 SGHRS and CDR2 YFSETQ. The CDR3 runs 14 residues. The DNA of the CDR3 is TGCGCCAGCAGCCGAAGGGGCCTTTTTAATGAGCAGTTCTTC. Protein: CASSRRGLFNEQFF.

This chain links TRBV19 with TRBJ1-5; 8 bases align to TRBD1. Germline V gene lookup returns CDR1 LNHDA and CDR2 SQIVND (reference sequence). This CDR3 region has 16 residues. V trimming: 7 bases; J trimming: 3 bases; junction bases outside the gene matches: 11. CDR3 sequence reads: CASTLLDRVFNQPQHF. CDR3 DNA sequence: TGTGCCAGTACCCTATTGGACAGGGTATTCAATCAGCCCCAGCATTTT.

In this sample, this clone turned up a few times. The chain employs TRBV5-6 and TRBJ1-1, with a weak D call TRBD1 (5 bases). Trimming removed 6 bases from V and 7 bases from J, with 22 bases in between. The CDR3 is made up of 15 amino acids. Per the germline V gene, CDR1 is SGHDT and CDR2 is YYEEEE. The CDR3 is CASTHLGETGSEAFF. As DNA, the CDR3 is TGTGCCAGCACCCACCTCGGGGAAACAGGCAGTGAAGCTTTCTTT. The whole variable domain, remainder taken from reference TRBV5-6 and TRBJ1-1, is DAGVTQSPTHLIKTRGQQVTLRCSPKSGHDTVSWYQQALGQGPQFIFQYYEEEERQRGNFPDRFSGHQFPNYSSELNVNALLLGDSALYLCASTHLGETGSEAFFGQGTRLTVV.

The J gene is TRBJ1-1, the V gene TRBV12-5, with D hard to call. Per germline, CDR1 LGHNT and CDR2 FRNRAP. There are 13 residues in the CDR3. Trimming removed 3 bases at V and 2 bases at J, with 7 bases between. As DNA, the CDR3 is TGTGCTAGTGGTTTAAAGAGTAACACTGAAGCTTTCTTT. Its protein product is CASGLKSNTEAFF.